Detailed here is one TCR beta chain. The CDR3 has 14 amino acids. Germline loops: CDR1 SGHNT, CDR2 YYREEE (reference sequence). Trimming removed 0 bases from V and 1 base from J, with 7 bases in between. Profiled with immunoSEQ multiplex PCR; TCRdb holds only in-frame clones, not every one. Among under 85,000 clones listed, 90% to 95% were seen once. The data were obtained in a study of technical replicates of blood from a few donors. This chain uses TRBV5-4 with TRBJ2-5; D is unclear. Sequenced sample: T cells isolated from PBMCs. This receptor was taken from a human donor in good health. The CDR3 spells CASSLGSFQETQYF. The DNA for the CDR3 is TGTGCCAGCAGCTTGGGTTCGTTCCAAGAGACCCAGTACTTC. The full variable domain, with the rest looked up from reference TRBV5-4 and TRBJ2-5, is ETGVTQSPTHLIKTRGQQVTLRCSSQSGHNTVSWYQQALGQGPQFIFQYYREEENGRGNFPPRFSGLQFPNYSSELNVNALELDDSALYLCASSLGSFQETQYFGPGTRLLVL.